One and the same sample provided the 24 T cell receptor beta chains below, sequenced in a study of shared clonotypes between healthy human individuals. Profiled with immunoSEQ multiplex PCR; TCRdb holds only in-frame clones, not every one. The table includes roughly 2.5 million clones, over 85% detected once. Sequenced material: naive CD4+ T cells sorted from blood. Subset denoted: CD45RA+ positively selected. These receptor sequences come from a man aged 18 to 30 in good health.

The rearrangement joins TRBV6-5 to TRBJ2-5; perhaps TRBD1 as D (5 bases). V was trimmed by 2 bases and J by 3 bases, leaving 10 bases between them. Germline V gene lookup returns CDR1 MNHEY and CDR2 SVGAGI. This CDR3 is built from 14 residues. The DNA for the CDR3 is TGTGCCAGCAGTTACGGGGCGGTCGAAGAGACCCAGTACTTC. Translation gives CASSYGAVEETQYF.

The CDR3 is CASSLEGIPYEQYF. For the CDR3, the DNA is TGTGCCAGCAGTTTGGAGGGGATCCCCTACGAGCAGTACTTC. The rearrangement uses TRBV27 and TRBJ2-7; D possibly corresponds to TRBD2 (6 bases). V was cut by 3 bases and J by 2 bases, with 11 bases left in between. Per germline, CDR1 MNHEY and CDR2 SMNVEV (reference sequence). CDR3 size: 14 residues.

The CDR3 here is CASSFSPYEQYF. In nucleotides, the CDR3 is TGTGCCAGCAGCTTTAGCCCCTACGAGCAGTACTTC. The chain has TRBV11-2 and TRBJ2-7, with unresolved D. From germline, CDR1 is SGHAT and CDR2 FQNNGV. The CDR3 totals 12 residues. Trimming stripped 3 bases from V and 2 bases from J, with 5 bases between.

The V call is TRBV6-5, the J call TRBJ1-1; D remains ambiguous. CDR3 length: 13 amino acids. Germline CDR1 reads MNHEY; CDR2 reads SVGAGI. Trimming pared 6 bases from V and 5 bases from J, leaving 13 bases between. The CDR3 DNA sequence: TGTGCCAGCAGGAGGGCCCTGGGGACTGAAGCTTTCTTT. Amino acids: CASRRALGTEAFF.

This chain uses TRBV7-9 with TRBJ2-7; unclear D gene. V gave up 4 bases and J gave up 4 bases, with 8 bases separating them. CDR1 is SEHNR and CDR2 is FQNEAQ in the germline V gene (reference sequence). The CDR3 has 12 residues. The CDR3 region is CASSSAGYEQYF. The CDR3 DNA reads TGTGCCAGCAGCTCAGCCGGATACGAGCAGTACTTC.

This chain uses TRBV4-1 with TRBJ2-3; possible D gene TRBD2, 7 bases. The germline V gene has CDR1 MGHRA and CDR2 YSYEKL. V shed 4 bases and J shed 0 bases, with 17 bases lying between them. The length of the CDR3 is 17 residues. The CDR3 nucleotides read TGCGCCAGCAGCCTATTTAGGGGGGGCCCTAGCACAGATACGCAGTATTTT. It yields the protein CASSLFRGGPSTDTQYF.

Remarks on this clone: The sample contains more than one DNA sequence encoding this CDR3. The chain links TRBV10-3 to TRBJ2-5, with D uncertain. The V gene's germline CDR1 is ENHRY and CDR2 SYGVKD. Trimming shortened V by 3 bases and J by 5 bases, and 4 bases separated the two germline ends. This CDR3 spans 11 amino acids. The CDR3 DNA sequence: TGTGCCATCAGTGAAGGTGAGACCCAGTACTTC. Translated: CAISEGETQYF.

This chain uses TRBV5-1 with TRBJ1-3; the D gene is possibly TRBD1 (6 bases). The germline V gene has CDR1 SGHRS and CDR2 YFSETQ. CDR3 length: 14 amino acids. The germline V and J ends were trimmed by 4 bases and 3 bases, with 11 bases remaining between them. CDR3 loop: CASSPEGVGNTIYF. CDR3 coding DNA: TGCGCCAGCAGCCCCGAGGGGGTTGGAAACACCATATATTTT.

This sequence joins TRBV5-1 and TRBJ2-2, with TRBD1 matching 7 bases. J gave up 1 base and V 7 bases, and 10 bases lay outside the gene matches. The CDR3 has 16 amino acids. The V gene's germline CDR1 is SGHRS and CDR2 YFSETQ. The CDR3 here is CASGTGETWNTGELFF. The CDR3, as DNA: TGCGCCAGCGGCACAGGGGAGACGTGGAACACCGGGGAGCTGTTTTTT.

The J gene is TRBJ2-4, the V gene TRBV18; D unclear. This CDR3 comprises 16 residues. V was clipped by 2 bases and J by 0 bases, with 11 bases between them. Germline assignment: CDR1 KGHSH and CDR2 LQKENI. CDR3 DNA: TGTGCCAGCTCACCAGGGATCCAGCTAGCCAAAAACATTCAGTACTTC. This sequence encodes CASSPGIQLAKNIQYF.

This clone was recorded only once. The V and J genes are TRBV29-1 and TRBJ1-6, with D perhaps TRBD1 (5 bases). The CDR3 extends over 15 amino acids. Germline CDR1 SQVTM, CDR2 ANQGSEA. Deletions cut 7 bases from V and 4 bases from J, with 17 bases between. CDR3 DNA: TGCAGCGAACGTAGGGGATTCCTATATAATTCACCCCTCCACTTT. It encodes CSERRGFLYNSPLHF.

This clone has a handful of counts. CDR3 region: CASSSGAPNTEAFF. CDR3 in DNA: TGCGCCAGCAGCTCAGGGGCCCCGAACACTGAAGCTTTCTTT. This chain links TRBV5-1 with TRBJ1-1; D is perhaps TRBD1 (6 bases). Trimming stripped 3 bases from V and 1 base from J, with 10 bases between. The CDR3 covers 14 residues. CDR1 and CDR2 from the germline V gene are SGHRS and YFSETQ.

The rearrangement joins TRBV10-3 to TRBJ1-2; 10 bases map to TRBD1. J lost 6 bases, V lost 4 bases, and 5 bases had no gene match. This CDR3 is built from 14 residues. The germline gives CDR1 ENHRY, CDR2 SYGVKD. This chain's CDR3 is CAISVGQGFDGYTF. In DNA form, the CDR3 reads TGTGCCATCAGTGTGGGACAGGGGTTTGATGGCTACACCTTC.

The rearrangement joins TRBV6-1 to TRBJ2-3, with a tentative D call TRBD2 (6 bases). Between the trimmed V and J ends, which lost 4 bases and 0 bases, there was a span of 11 bases. Germline-derived CDR1 and CDR2 are MNHNS and SASEGT. The CDR3 runs to 15 residues. The chain's CDR3 is CASSVPGASTDTQYF. The DNA of the CDR3 is TGTGCCAGCAGTGTTCCGGGAGCTAGCACAGATACGCAGTATTTT.

This chain links TRBV4-1 with TRBJ1-5; tentatively, D is TRBD1 (5 bases). The CDR3 covers 18 residues. Looked up from germline, CDR1 is MGHRA and CDR2 is YSYEKL. Trimming took 0 bases from V and 0 from J, leaving 15 bases between them. CDR3 sequence: CASSQESTGGYSNQPQHF. The CDR3 DNA follows: TGCGCCAGCAGCCAAGAATCCACAGGTGGTTATAGCAATCAGCCCCAGCATTTT.

The chain combines TRBV6-5 with TRBJ1-1; D may be TRBD1 (6 bases). Per germline, CDR1 MNHEY and CDR2 SVGAGI. V lost 7 bases and J 6 bases, leaving 21 bases between the germline ends. There are 15 residues in the CDR3. The CDR3 here is CASTPTGSGSAEAFF. The CDR3, as DNA: TGTGCCAGCACCCCTACAGGGTCGGGGAGCGCTGAAGCTTTCTTT.

DNA for the CDR3: TGTGCCTGGAGTGCGGGACTAGCAATTGGCGACGAGCAGTACTTC. Translation gives CAWSAGLAIGDEQYF. This sequence joins TRBV30 and TRBJ2-7, with 9 nucleotides matching TRBD2. Germline V gene sequence: CDR1 GTSNPN, CDR2 SVGIG (reference sequence). This CDR3 is 15 amino acids long. Trimming at V came to 1 base and at J to 5 bases, leaving 9 bases not matched to a gene.

The chain links TRBV7-6 to TRBJ2-1; D may be TRBD1 (5 bases). Germline V CDR1 and CDR2: SGHVS, FNYEAQ. Between the trimmed V and J ends, which lost 3 bases and 10 bases, there was a span of 19 bases. This CDR3 has 15 amino acids. CDR3 bases: TGTGCCAGCAGCTTTGACGTGGACACCTATCTAGAGCAGTTCTTC. It specifies CASSFDVDTYLEQFF.

The chain combines TRBV11-3 with TRBJ2-4, with TRBD2 matching over 8 bases. V shed 4 bases and J 0 bases; nucleotides not matched to a gene: 5. The CDR3 is made up of 16 amino acids. Germline lookup yields CDR1 SGHNT and CDR2 YENEEA. CDR3 sequence: CASSSGAGGAKNIQYF. The CDR3 nucleotides are TGTGCCAGCAGCTCCGGGGCGGGGGGAGCCAAAAACATTCAGTACTTC.

This chain connects TRBV7-9 to TRBJ2-7; no clear D gene. Trimming shortened V by 8 bases and J by 6 bases, and 20 bases separated the two germline ends. Germline V gives CDR1 SEHNR, CDR2 FQNEAQ (reference sequence). This CDR3 is 14 amino acids long. CDR3 residues: CASDSSATSIEQYF. The CDR3, as DNA: TGTGCCAGCGACTCATCCGCCACCAGCATCGAGCAGTACTTC.

CDR3 residues: CASSPWIGYEQYF. The CDR3 DNA reads TGTGCCAGCAGTCCTTGGATTGGGTACGAGCAGTACTTC. The V and J genes are TRBV6-5 and TRBJ2-7, with D hard to call. Trimming pared 5 bases from V and 4 bases from J, leaving 12 bases between. This CDR3 region has 13 residues. The germline V gene has CDR1 MNHEY and CDR2 SVGAGI.

The gene calls are TRBV5-1 and TRBJ2-1; tentative D call: TRBD1 (5 bases). CDR1 SGHRS and CDR2 YFSETQ come from the germline V gene. This CDR3 comprises 13 residues. The V and J ends lost 3 bases and 8 bases respectively, with 12 bases between them. The CDR3 DNA follows: TGCGCCAGCAGCTCGCCGCAGGGTTATGAGCAGTTCTTC. Its protein product is CASSSPQGYEQFF.

This clone was seen only a few times. The V call is TRBV2, the J call TRBJ1-6; D remains unclear. Trimming pared 3 bases from V and 10 bases from J, leaving 10 bases between. The CDR3 spans 13 residues. CDR1 is SNHLY and CDR2 is FYNNEI in the germline V gene. CDR3 DNA sequence: TGTGCCAGCAGTGAGGCGGTAGACTCACCCCTCCACTTT. It specifies CASSEAVDSPLHF.

This rearrangement joins TRBV11-3 to TRBJ2-1; 14 bases are shared with TRBD2. The CDR3 loop spans 15 amino acids. V lost 5 bases and J lost 9; bases outside the gene matches: 6. Germline-derived CDR1 and CDR2 are SGHNT and YENEEA. CDR3: CASSPGTSGRGEQFF. CDR3 nucleotides: TGTGCCAGCAGCCCAGGGACTAGCGGGAGAGGTGAGCAGTTCTTC.